Listed below are T cell receptor beta chains from one sample, sequenced in a study of blood T cell repertoires in COVID-19. Assay: immunoSEQ multiplex PCR; the TCRdb copy retains only in-frame clones and omits some. Among more than 250,000 clones listed, about nine tenths were seen once. The sequenced sample consisted of peripheral blood. Source of these receptors: a man aged 45-60 years with active or convalescent COVID-19. Both conserved end residues are part of each CDR3. D genes are given only for firm matches. Only some rows state a clone size, as once, few, many or a class for expanded clones.

>TRBD1|TRBJ1-1|.|TRBV19
CASSNLKPQGDEAFF
TGTGCCAGTAGTAATCTCAAACCCCAGGGGGACGAAGCTTTCTTT
>TRBD1|TRBJ1-6|few|TRBV30
CAGEQGDYSPLHF
TGTGCCGGGGAACAGGGGGATTATTCACCCCTCCACTTT
>.|TRBJ2-7|.|TRBV3-1/TRBV3-2
CASSHPQGESPEQYF
TGTGCCAGCAGCCACCCCCAAGGAGAGAGCCCCGAGCAGTACTTC
>.|TRBJ1-2|.|TRBV2
CASSALRVNYGYTF
TGTGCCAGCAGTGCACTACGGGTTAACTATGGCTACACCTTC
>.|TRBJ1-5|.|TRBV4-2
CASSLTRDTYQPQHF
TGTGCCAGCAGCTTAACCCGGGACACCTACCAGCCCCAGCATTTT
>TRBD1|TRBJ2-7|few|TRBV4-2
CASSQVGQGVSYEQYF
TGTGCCAGCAGCCAAGTAGGGCAGGGGGTCTCCTACGAGCAGTACTTC
>.|TRBJ2-7|.|TRBV20-1
CSAVTGILTYF
TGCAGTGCTGTTACCGGGATTCTAACGTACTTC
>.|TRBJ1-6|.|TRBV7-9
CASSLENLGWASPLHF
TGTGCCAGCAGCTTAGAAAACTTGGGTTGGGCCTCACCCCTCCACTTT
>.|TRBJ1-5|.|TRBV10-3
CAISDSQGTNQPQHF
TGTGCCATCAGTGATAGCCAGGGAACGAATCAGCCCCAGCATTTT
>.|TRBJ1-3|.|TRBV5-4
CASSSERFSGNTIYF
TGTGCCAGCAGCTCGGAGAGGTTCTCTGGAAACACCATATATTTT
>TRBD1|TRBJ1-5|.|TRBV19
CASKWDRGSNQPQHF
TGTGCCAGTAAGTGGGACAGGGGTAGCAATCAGCCCCAGCATTTT
>TRBD1|TRBJ2-5|.|TRBV7-9
CASSSPGQGDETQYF
TGTGCCAGCAGCAGCCCCGGACAGGGCGACGAGACCCAGTACTTC
>.|TRBJ2-3|.|TRBV2
CASSEAYVTDTQYF
TGTGCCAGCAGTGAAGCTTATGTGACAGATACGCAGTATTTT
>TRBD2|TRBJ2-1|.|TRBV5-1
CASSKREGRNEQFF
TGCGCCAGCAGCAAGCGGGAGGGCCGCAATGAGCAGTTCTTC
>TRBD1|TRBJ2-1|.|TRBV4-2
CASSHAGQGDNEQFF
TGTGCCAGCAGCCACGCGGGACAGGGTGATAATGAGCAGTTCTTC
>.|TRBJ2-2|.|TRBV5-4
CASSLGETGELFF
TGTGCCAGCAGCTTGGGGGAGACCGGGGAGCTGTTTTTT
>.|TRBJ2-5|.|TRBV11-3
CASSLQGRETQYF
TGTGCCAGCAGCTTGCAGGGGCGAGAGACCCAGTACTTC
>.|TRBJ1-4|.|TRBV28
CASSKPGSTNEKLFF
TGTGCCAGCAGTAAACCGGGGTCAACTAATGAAAAACTGTTTTTT
>.|TRBJ2-3|.|TRBV5-4
CASSLAGPDTQYF
TGTGCCAGCAGCTTGGCGGGTCCAGATACGCAGTATTTT
>.|TRBJ2-7|.|TRBV6-6
CASSYSRQVNEQYF
TGTGCCAGCAGTTACTCTAGGCAGGTTAACGAGCAGTACTTC
>TRBD1|TRBJ1-1|once|TRBV15
CATSSTRGRTEAFF
TGTGCCACCAGCTCCACCAGGGGGCGGACTGAAGCTTTCTTT
>.|TRBJ1-2|.|TRBV18
CASSTGVYGYTF
TGTGCCAGCTCAACGGGGGTCTATGGCTACACCTTC